The source of this T cell receptor (beta chain) is a study of blood T cell repertoires in COVID-19. Study-wide background: Whether acute or convalescent, the COVID-19 samples came from the United States, Italy and Spain.

The table came from immunoSEQ multiplex PCR; TCRdb's copy has only in-frame clones and leaves some out. The sample has around 58,000 clones; 88% are singletons. This clone was detected a few times. The germline V and J ends were trimmed by 2 bases and 12 bases, with 20 bases remaining between them. Germline CDR1 is SGHRS and CDR2 is YFSETQ. The CDR3 sequence is 14 residues long. This chain connects TRBV5-1 to TRBJ2-5; D might be TRBD1 (6 bases). The TCR originated in a human donor in a cohort sampled during active COVID-19. Sequencing was carried out using peripheral blood. The DNA for the CDR3 is TGCGCCAGCAGCTTACCGGTGGGACACCCGGCAAAGTACTTC. Amino acids: CASSLPVGHPAKYF. The complete variable domain, with remaining parts taken from reference TRBV5-1 and TRBJ2-5, reads KAGVTQTPRYLIKTRGQQVTLSCSPISGHRSVSWYQQTPGQGLQFLFEYFSETQRNKGNFPGRFSGRQFSNSRSEMNVSTLELGDSALYLCASSLPVGHPAKYFGPGTRLLVL.